These 3 T cell receptor beta chains came from one sample sequenced in a study of cytomegalovirus exposure and HLA in healthy donors. PCR involved 60 Vbeta and 13 Jbeta primers. This table comes from immunoSEQ multiplex PCR, and its TCRdb copy is limited to in-frame clones, with some not included. The table lists about 180,000 clones, 82% of them singletons, with approximately 1.4% in the top ten. The sample consisted of PBMCs. All receptors derive from a man aged 35 to 55 in good health and CMV-seronegative.

The chain links TRBV28 to TRBJ2-7; D unclear. Germline V gives CDR1 MDHEN, CDR2 SYDVKM. This CDR3 is 11 amino acids long. With 8 bases removed from V and 4 bases from J, the gap between germline ends came to 9 bases. As DNA, the CDR3 is TGTGCCAGCTCGGGTATATACGAGCAGTACTTC. Encoded protein: CASSGIYEQYF.

DNA of the CDR3: TGTGCCAGCAGTTTATACTCCACTGAAGCTTTCTTT. Encoded protein: CASSLYSTEAFF. The chain carries TRBV28 and TRBJ1-1, with no clear D. Trimming pared 1 base from V and 4 bases from J, leaving 4 bases between. Germline V gene lookup returns CDR1 MDHEN and CDR2 SYDVKM. CDR3 length: 12 residues.

J is TRBJ1-5 and V is TRBV7-2; 9 positions agree with TRBD1. This CDR3 is built from 14 residues. Germline V gene data show CDR1 as SGHTA and CDR2 as FQGNSA. The junction had 8 bases not matched to a gene; V was cut back by 5 bases and J by 9 bases. CDR3 nucleotide sequence: TGTGCCAGCAGCCGAAGGGACAGGGAGCCGCCCCAGCATTTT. Protein: CASSRRDREPPQHF.